The sequence of this TCR beta chain was determined in a study of cytomegalovirus exposure and HLA in healthy donors. Vbeta (60) and Jbeta (13) primers were used in the PCR. Sequenced by immunoSEQ multiplex PCR; TCRdb stores in-frame clones only, minus some. This table has 100,000 to 150,000 clones, around 66% appearing once. V was shortened by 1 base and J by 0 bases, with 8 bases between the two germline ends. Per the germline V gene, CDR1 is SGHRS and CDR2 is YFSETQ. The CDR3 has 14 amino acids. The rearrangement joins TRBV5-1 to TRBJ2-7; no definite D call. The sample taken for sequencing was PBMCs. The origin of this receptor is a woman aged 40 to 50 in good health and CMV-seropositive. CDR3 sequence (DNA): TGCGCCAGCAGCTTGTCCTGGAGCTCCTACGAGCAGTACTTC. Encoded protein: CASSLSWSSYEQYF.